This TCR beta chain was recovered during a study of T cell clonotyping in hematopoietic cell transplantation. Samples: about 28 days before transplant, then days 30, 100 and 180 after. General observations from the study: Recipient TCR diversity dropped after transplant; expanded clonotypes rose from day 30 to 180. Graft donor and pretransplant recipient Inverse Simpson Index values predicted broader posttransplant TCR diversity.

About this clone itself: Its antigen is not identified.

Clones were sequenced by immunoSEQ multiplex PCR, and TCRdb holds only the in-frame ones, with some missing. The profile shows fewer than 5,000 clones, 90% to 97% of them singletons. The CDR3 contains 14 residues. From germline, CDR1 is MNHEY and CDR2 SMNVEV (reference sequence). V lost 3 bases and J lost 7; bases outside the gene matches: 8. The sample was PBMCs, taken 100 days after allogeneic stem cell transplant. The TCR sequence derives from a male patient aged 35-50 years who had an allogeneic stem cell transplant from a related donor, so the T cells may come from the graft donor. Some clones in this sample may be carry-over from other donors' samples. This chain links TRBV27 with TRBJ2-7; 8 nucleotides match TRBD2. The CDR3 protein is CASSFQAGVGEQYF. In nucleotides, the CDR3 is TGTGCCAGCAGTTTCCAAGCGGGAGTAGGGGAGCAGTACTTC.